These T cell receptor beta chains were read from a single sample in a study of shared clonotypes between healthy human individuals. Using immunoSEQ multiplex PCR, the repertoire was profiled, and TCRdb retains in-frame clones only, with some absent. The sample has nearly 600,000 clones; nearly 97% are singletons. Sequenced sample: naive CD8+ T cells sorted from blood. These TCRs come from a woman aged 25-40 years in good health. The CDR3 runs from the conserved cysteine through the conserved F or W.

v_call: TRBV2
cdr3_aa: CASVTEIYEQYF

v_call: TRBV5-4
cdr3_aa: CASSLGVGLAGYEQYF

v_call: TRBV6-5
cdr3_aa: CASRLTGGSNQPQHF

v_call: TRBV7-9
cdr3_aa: CASSVGLAGGPVYNEQFF

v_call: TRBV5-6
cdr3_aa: CASSELTISNYGYTF

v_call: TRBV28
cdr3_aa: CASSPDSENTEAFF

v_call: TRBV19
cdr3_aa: CASSISGTSYEQYF

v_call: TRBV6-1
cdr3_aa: CASSESGDLTYEQYF

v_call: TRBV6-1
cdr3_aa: CASIIGTGELFF

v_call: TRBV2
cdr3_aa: CASSDRRLGADTQYF

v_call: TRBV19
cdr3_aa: CACGGQGEFGETQYF

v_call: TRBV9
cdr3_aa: CASSPGVNTGELFF

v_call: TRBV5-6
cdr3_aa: CASTLSSGRNYNEQFF

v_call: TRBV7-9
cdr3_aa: CASSLELDGYTF

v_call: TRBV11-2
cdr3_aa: CASSLTEQYF

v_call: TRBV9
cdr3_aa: CASSDLAGEADTGELFF

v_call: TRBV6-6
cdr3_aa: CASSQDSGTYEQYF

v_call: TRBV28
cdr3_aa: CASSLFLRSYGYTF

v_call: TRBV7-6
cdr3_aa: CASRRAAKNEQFF

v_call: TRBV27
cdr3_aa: CASSLTSGGAQFF

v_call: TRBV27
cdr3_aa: CASSLSTPWDRASYEQYF

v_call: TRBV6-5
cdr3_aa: CASSYGGGGTEAFF

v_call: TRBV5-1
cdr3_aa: CASSSPGLGDDNEQFF

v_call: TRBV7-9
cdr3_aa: CASSLALATERDIQYF

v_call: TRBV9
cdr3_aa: CASSVGGRGYEQYF

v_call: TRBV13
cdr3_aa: CASSFAATTGEQYF

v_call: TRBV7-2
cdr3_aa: CASSLPGAYNEQFF

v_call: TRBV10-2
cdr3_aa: CASAIWGPMNTEAFF

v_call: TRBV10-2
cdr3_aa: CASRSTGFYEQYF

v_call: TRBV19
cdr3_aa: CASWAPSGTGELFF

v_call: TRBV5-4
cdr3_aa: CASSSISGRAEQYF

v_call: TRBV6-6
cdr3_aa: CASSSSYRTSQPQHF

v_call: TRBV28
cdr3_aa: CASSLSVPKREGRSAKNIQYF

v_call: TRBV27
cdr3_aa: CASGDNEQFF

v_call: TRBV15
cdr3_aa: CATSRDYSSYEQYF

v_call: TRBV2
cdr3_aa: CATRVGTGELFF

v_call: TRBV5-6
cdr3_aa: CASSATMNTEAFF

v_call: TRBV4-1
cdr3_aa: CASSPRTSGGQETQYF

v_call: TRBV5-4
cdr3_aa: CASSLWRDRGNYGYTF

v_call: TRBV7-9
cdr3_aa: CASSDNTRTDSYGYTF

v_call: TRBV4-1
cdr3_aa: CASRHSGTGSNGELFF

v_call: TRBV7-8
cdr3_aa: CASSAQAGVGNEQFF

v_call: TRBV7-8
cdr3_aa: CASSLFTSGRGDTQYF

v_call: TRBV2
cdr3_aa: CASSSGTQHF

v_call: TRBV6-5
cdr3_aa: CASSTAGDETQYF

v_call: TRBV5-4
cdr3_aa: CASSLGDRPYEQYF

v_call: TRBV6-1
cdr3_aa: CASSEYKSSYEQYF

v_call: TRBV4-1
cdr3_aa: CASSLTGLEGYTF

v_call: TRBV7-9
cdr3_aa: CASSLPTRDRVNQRTEAFF

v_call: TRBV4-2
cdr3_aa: CASSQDLVLAGVISSYNEQFF

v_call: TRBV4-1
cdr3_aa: CASSQVGLETQYF

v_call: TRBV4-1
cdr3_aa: CASSHHLTGASYEQYF

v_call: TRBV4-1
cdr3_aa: CASSHLMREQFF